This T cell receptor beta chain was sequenced in a study of response to subunit inactivated influenza vaccine. Study findings and constraints: The authors suggested that every seasonal influenza vaccination recruits few new T cells.

Each CDR3 protein gets one entry after TCRdb re-called the RT-PCR reads with MiXCR. The sample yields more than 450,000 distinct CDR3 sequences, 10% to 15% seen once. This clonotype was counted a few times. Its antigen is undetermined. CDR1 is LGHNA and CDR2 is YSLEER in the germline V gene. The CDR3 has 15 amino acids. V shed 2 bases, J shed 1 base, and the junction held 5 bases outside the gene matches. The sample in question was PBMCs from blood, obtained on the day of vaccination. The receptor's source is a man between 45 and 60 years old who received an inactivated influenza vaccine. V usage is TRBV4-3 and J usage is TRBJ2-7, with 7 bases that match TRBD1. CDR3 sequence reads: CASSQSQGLSYEQYF. The CDR3 DNA reads as TGCGCCAGCAGCCAATCACAGGGGTTATCCTACGAGCAGTACTTC.